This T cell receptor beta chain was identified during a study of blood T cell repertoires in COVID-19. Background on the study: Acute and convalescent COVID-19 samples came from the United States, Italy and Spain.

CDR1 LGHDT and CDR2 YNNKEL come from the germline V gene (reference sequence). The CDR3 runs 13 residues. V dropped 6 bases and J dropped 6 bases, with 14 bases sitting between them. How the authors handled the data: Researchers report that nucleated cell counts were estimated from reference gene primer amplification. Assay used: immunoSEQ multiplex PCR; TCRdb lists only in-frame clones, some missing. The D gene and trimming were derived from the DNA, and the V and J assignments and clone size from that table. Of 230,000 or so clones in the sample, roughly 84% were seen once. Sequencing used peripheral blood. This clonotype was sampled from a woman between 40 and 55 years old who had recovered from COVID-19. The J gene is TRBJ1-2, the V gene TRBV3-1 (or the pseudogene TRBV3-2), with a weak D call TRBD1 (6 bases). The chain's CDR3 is CASRGVQGDGYTF. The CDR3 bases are TGTGCCAGCAGGGGGGTACAGGGCGATGGCTACACCTTC.